Sequencing of this T cell receptor (beta chain) was carried out in a study of blood T cell repertoires in COVID-19. Study as a whole: The study drew acute and convalescent COVID-19 samples from the United States, Italy and Spain.

V shed 7 bases, J shed 3 bases, and the junction held 9 bases outside the gene matches. The CDR3 has 15 residues. Germline V CDR1 and CDR2: MDHEN, SYDVKM. In terms of age and location, participants ranged from roughly 18 to 95 years and lived in about two dozen US areas. Method: immunoSEQ multiplex PCR; TCRdb's copy keeps in-frame clones and lacks some. The table lists some 200,000 clones, around 81% of them singletons. The sample taken for sequencing was PBMCs or T cells enriched from blood (not recorded which). This clonotype was sampled from a woman aged 40 to 49 with acute COVID-19. J is TRBJ2-3 and V is TRBV28, with TRBD1 identical over 8 bases. The CDR3 DNA reads as TGTGCCAGCACTGGGGCGGACAGGGAAACAGATACGCAGTATTTT. Its translation is CASTGADRETDTQYF.